The clone carrying this T cell receptor (beta chain) is a singleton in its sample. Antigen specificity is unknown. This may come from a read error, since a much larger clone is one base off. The CDR3 sequence is 13 residues long. Germline V gives CDR1 ENHRY, CDR2 SYGVKD. There were TCR beta CDR3 regions amplified from RNA transcripts. HTBI primers were the set used in a first-round RT-PCR of the TCR CDR3. Via MiXCR, TCRdb re-called the multiplex PCR reads, giving one row per CDR3 protein. The table has 750,000 to 950,000 distinct CDR3 sequences, 35% to 40% seen once. These data originate in a study of T cells in Graves' hyperthyroidism and ophthalmopathy. Findings and limits, study-wide: Among thyroid clonotypes expanded above 0.001, most also appeared in blood. Using 13 V-J features, a model discriminated ophthalmopathy from stable hyperthyroidism.

Material for sequencing was blood. The V call is TRBV10-3, the J call TRBJ1-1; D possibly corresponds to TRBD1 (6 bases). The sequence came from a young man with Graves' hyperthyroidism. The CDR3 is CASSERGGGEAFF. The CDR3 nucleotides are TGTGCCAGCAGTGAACGAGGGGGGGGTGAAGCTTTCTTT.